A selection of T cell receptor beta chains follows, all from one sample in a study of patients and donors after allogeneic stem cell transplantation. TCRdb analysed the RT-PCR reads with MiXCR anew, one entry per CDR3 protein. The table records 400,000 to 500,000 distinct CDR3 sequences, approximately 16% of them present only once. The source material was blood, either unsorted or a sorted T cell fraction (not recorded which). The receptors originated from a human donor who was either an allogeneic HSCT recipient or a stem cell or donor lymphocyte infusion donor (not recorded which). It is not recorded whose cells these are; they may come from a transplant donor. The CDR3 runs from the conserved cysteine through the conserved F or W. The order of the fields is clone size, J gene, D gene, V gene, CDR3 protein, CDR3 DNA. D genes are given only for firm matches. A row's size may be missing; if present it is once, few, many or a size class.

clone size: -; J gene: TRBJ1-1; D gene: -; V gene: TRBV20-1; CDR3 protein: CSASPFIDTIEDFF; CDR3 DNA: TGCAGTGCTAGCCCCTTCATCGACACAATTGAAGATTTCTTT
clone size: -; J gene: TRBJ2-1; D gene: -; V gene: TRBV19; CDR3 protein: CASSPISGGSSYNEQFF; CDR3 DNA: TGTGCCAGTAGTCCAATTAGCGGAGGGAGCTCCTACAATGAGCAGTTCTTC
clone size: -; J gene: TRBJ2-7; D gene: -; V gene: TRBV2; CDR3 protein: CASSERGFSYEQYF; CDR3 DNA: TGTGCCAGCAGTGAAAGGGGGTTCTCCTACGAGCAGTACTTC
clone size: few; J gene: TRBJ2-1; D gene: TRBD1; V gene: TRBV4-2; CDR3 protein: CASSAGQAGTYNEQFF; CDR3 DNA: TGTGCCAGCAGCGCCGGACAGGCGGGTACCTACAATGAGCAGTTCTTC
clone size: -; J gene: TRBJ2-4; D gene: TRBD2; V gene: TRBV20-1; CDR3 protein: CSAQAPGLAGGQYF; CDR3 DNA: TGCAGTGCTCAAGCTCCGGGACTAGCGGGGGGGCAATACTTC
clone size: many; J gene: TRBJ2-3; D gene: TRBD2; V gene: TRBV5-1; CDR3 protein: CASGLVGTDTQYF; CDR3 DNA: TGCGCCAGCGGACTAGTAGGCACAGATACGCAGTATTTT
clone size: -; J gene: TRBJ1-5; D gene: -; V gene: TRBV7-9; CDR3 protein: CASSPLRSQPQHF; CDR3 DNA: TGTGCCAGCAGCCCATTACGGAGTCAGCCCCAGCATTTT
clone size: many; J gene: TRBJ2-7; D gene: -; V gene: TRBV15; CDR3 protein: CATSRDSYEQYF; CDR3 DNA: TGTGCCACCAGCAGAGATTCCTACGAGCAGTACTTC
clone size: many; J gene: TRBJ2-2; D gene: -; V gene: TRBV4-1; CDR3 protein: CASSQEDHGGTGELFF; CDR3 DNA: TGCGCCAGCAGCCAAGAGGATCATGGGGGTACCGGGGAGCTGTTTTTT
clone size: few; J gene: TRBJ2-3; D gene: -; V gene: TRBV20-1; CDR3 protein: CSARDRLVGNTQYF; CDR3 DNA: TGCAGTGCTAGAGATCGGCTAGTCGGAAATACGCAGTATTTT
clone size: -; J gene: TRBJ2-4; D gene: -; V gene: TRBV6-1; CDR3 protein: CASSEDRGGNIQYF; CDR3 DNA: TGTGCCAGCAGTGAAGACAGGGGAGGGAACATTCAGTACTTC
clone size: -; J gene: TRBJ2-1; D gene: TRBD1; V gene: TRBV27; CDR3 protein: CASSPQGAVGNEQFF; CDR3 DNA: TGTGCCAGCAGTCCCCAGGGGGCTGTGGGCAATGAGCAGTTCTTC
clone size: -; J gene: TRBJ1-5; D gene: -; V gene: TRBV24-1; CDR3 protein: CATSVWASGQPQHF; CDR3 DNA: TGTGCCACCAGTGTCTGGGCGAGTGGTCAGCCCCAGCATTTT
clone size: -; J gene: TRBJ2-3; D gene: -; V gene: TRBV11-1; CDR3 protein: CASSSLGDGATDTQYF; CDR3 DNA: TGTGCCAGCAGCTCCCTGGGGGACGGGGCCACAGATACGCAGTATTTT
clone size: few; J gene: TRBJ2-5; D gene: TRBD2; V gene: TRBV10-3; CDR3 protein: CAISDRGGFETQYF; CDR3 DNA: TGTGCCATCAGTGATCGCGGGGGTTTCGAGACCCAGTACTTC
clone size: many; J gene: TRBJ2-7; D gene: TRBD1; V gene: TRBV12-3/TRBV12-4; CDR3 protein: CASSPRQGLNEQYF; CDR3 DNA: TGTGCCAGCAGTCCACGACAGGGTCTGAACGAGCAGTACTTC
clone size: few; J gene: TRBJ2-3; D gene: TRBD2; V gene: TRBV7-2; CDR3 protein: CASTPGGERTDTQYF; CDR3 DNA: TGTGCCAGCACCCCTGGGGGGGAGAGGACAGATACGCAGTATTTT
clone size: -; J gene: TRBJ1-4; D gene: TRBD1; V gene: TRBV12-3/TRBV12-4; CDR3 protein: CASDGGGSEKLFF; CDR3 DNA: TGTGCCAGCGATGGAGGGGGCAGTGAAAAACTGTTTTTT
clone size: few; J gene: TRBJ1-1; D gene: -; V gene: TRBV5-6; CDR3 protein: CASSPATLRNTEAFF; CDR3 DNA: TGTGCCAGCAGCCCGGCGACTCTAAGAAATACTGAAGCTTTCTTT
clone size: many; J gene: TRBJ1-2; D gene: -; V gene: TRBV12-3/TRBV12-4; CDR3 protein: CASSPKVLRGYTF; CDR3 DNA: TGTGCCAGCAGTCCTAAAGTATTGCGGGGCTACACCTTC
clone size: many; J gene: TRBJ2-1; D gene: -; V gene: TRBV15; CDR3 protein: CATSRANAYNEQFF; CDR3 DNA: TGTGCCACCAGCAGAGCGAACGCATACAATGAGCAGTTCTTC
clone size: few; J gene: TRBJ2-3; D gene: -; V gene: TRBV15; CDR3 protein: CATSRGRGTDTQYF; CDR3 DNA: TGTGCCACCAGCAGAGGGAGGGGCACAGATACGCAGTATTTT
clone size: few; J gene: TRBJ2-4; D gene: -; V gene: TRBV11-2; CDR3 protein: CASRTGVLLAKNIQYF; CDR3 DNA: TGTGCCAGCAGGACCGGGGTTCTACTAGCCAAAAACATTCAGTACTTC
clone size: -; J gene: TRBJ2-1; D gene: TRBD2; V gene: TRBV5-5; CDR3 protein: CASSSLAGGFYNEQFF; CDR3 DNA: TGTGCCAGCAGCAGTTTAGCGGGAGGGTTCTACAATGAGCAGTTCTTC
clone size: few; J gene: TRBJ2-1; D gene: -; V gene: TRBV5-6; CDR3 protein: CASSFLLTLYNEQFF; CDR3 DNA: TGTGCCAGCAGCTTTCTCCTAACTCTCTACAATGAGCAGTTCTTC
clone size: -; J gene: TRBJ2-1; D gene: TRBD2; V gene: TRBV3-1; CDR3 protein: CASSQDSIAGDINEQFF; CDR3 DNA: TGTGCCAGCAGCCAAGACAGCATAGCGGGGGACATCAATGAGCAGTTCTTC
clone size: -; J gene: TRBJ1-4; D gene: -; V gene: TRBV10-3; CDR3 protein: CAISEISGPTNEKLFF; CDR3 DNA: TGTGCCATCAGTGAGATTTCGGGCCCAACTAATGAAAAACTGTTTTTT
clone size: few; J gene: TRBJ1-2; D gene: -; V gene: TRBV5-4; CDR3 protein: CASSRMTPLANYGYTF; CDR3 DNA: TGTGCCAGCAGCCGGATGACCCCCCTAGCTAACTATGGCTACACCTTC
clone size: -; J gene: TRBJ2-1; D gene: -; V gene: TRBV6-1; CDR3 protein: CASSEPWGALYNEQFF; CDR3 DNA: TGTGCCAGCAGTGAACCATGGGGAGCGCTTTACAATGAGCAGTTCTTC
clone size: few; J gene: TRBJ2-7; D gene: -; V gene: TRBV24-1; CDR3 protein: CATSDARGGEQYF; CDR3 DNA: TGTGCCACCAGTGACGCCAGGGGTGGCGAGCAGTACTTC
clone size: few; J gene: TRBJ1-2; D gene: TRBD1; V gene: TRBV2; CDR3 protein: CASIAHEGARGYTF; CDR3 DNA: TGTGCCAGCATTGCCCATGAGGGGGCAAGGGGCTACACCTTC
clone size: few; J gene: TRBJ1-2; D gene: -; V gene: TRBV6-2/TRBV6-3; CDR3 protein: CASSSDTGSGYTF; CDR3 DNA: TGTGCCAGCAGTTCCGATACAGGGAGCGGCTACACCTTC
clone size: many; J gene: TRBJ2-2; D gene: -; V gene: TRBV20-1; CDR3 protein: CSAPTESGELFF; CDR3 DNA: TGCAGTGCGCCTACAGAATCCGGGGAGCTGTTTTTT
clone size: -; J gene: TRBJ1-2; D gene: -; V gene: TRBV7-2; CDR3 protein: CASSYSQGPESYTF; CDR3 DNA: TGTGCCAGCAGCTACTCCCAGGGGCCAGAGAGCTACACCTTC
clone size: many; J gene: TRBJ1-6; D gene: -; V gene: TRBV12-3/TRBV12-4; CDR3 protein: CASSPWGGEGSPLHF; CDR3 DNA: TGTGCCAGCAGCCCCTGGGGGGGAGAGGGTTCACCCCTCCACTTT
clone size: few; J gene: TRBJ2-3; D gene: -; V gene: TRBV2; CDR3 protein: CASTYRSQSPDTQYF; CDR3 DNA: TGTGCCAGCACCTACAGGTCACAGAGTCCAGATACGCAGTATTTT
clone size: -; J gene: TRBJ2-6; D gene: -; V gene: TRBV5-1; CDR3 protein: CASSLEGFSPVLTF; CDR3 DNA: TGCGCCAGCAGCTTGGAGGGGTTTTCCCCCGTCCTGACTTTC
clone size: -; J gene: TRBJ1-1; D gene: -; V gene: TRBV14; CDR3 protein: CASSQDVPGLMNTEAFF; CDR3 DNA: TGTGCCAGCAGCCAAGATGTACCCGGGCTGATGAACACTGAAGCTTTCTTT
clone size: many; J gene: TRBJ1-1; D gene: -; V gene: TRBV10-3; CDR3 protein: CAIMGNREGTEAFF; CDR3 DNA: TGTGCCATCATGGGGAACAGGGAGGGCACTGAAGCTTTCTTT
clone size: few; J gene: TRBJ1-2; D gene: -; V gene: TRBV29-1; CDR3 protein: CSVETQLNFITNYGYTF; CDR3 DNA: TGCAGCGTTGAGACCCAACTAAACTTTATTACTAACTATGGCTACACCTTC
clone size: -; J gene: TRBJ2-1; D gene: TRBD2; V gene: TRBV7-8; CDR3 protein: CASRGVTGGNEQFF; CDR3 DNA: TGTGCCAGCAGAGGAGTAACGGGAGGCAATGAGCAGTTCTTC
clone size: few; J gene: TRBJ2-7; D gene: -; V gene: TRBV5-5; CDR3 protein: CASSLRPGRGFEQYF; CDR3 DNA: TGTGCCAGCAGCCTCCGCCCAGGAAGGGGCTTCGAGCAGTACTTC
clone size: -; J gene: TRBJ2-3; D gene: -; V gene: TRBV27; CDR3 protein: CASSLSRGITSTDTQYF; CDR3 DNA: TGTGCCAGCAGTTTATCGAGGGGGATCACTAGCACAGATACGCAGTATTTT
clone size: few; J gene: TRBJ2-1; D gene: -; V gene: TRBV4-1; CDR3 protein: CASSHGESSYNEQFF; CDR3 DNA: TGCGCCAGCAGCCACGGGGAGAGCTCCTACAATGAGCAGTTCTTC
clone size: -; J gene: TRBJ2-7; D gene: -; V gene: TRBV3-1; CDR3 protein: CASSSHSYEQYF; CDR3 DNA: TGTGCCAGCAGCTCCCACTCCTACGAGCAGTACTTC
clone size: -; J gene: TRBJ2-3; D gene: -; V gene: TRBV7-9; CDR3 protein: CASSPVGHYTDTQYF; CDR3 DNA: TGTGCCAGCAGCCCCGTGGGACACTACACAGATACGCAGTATTTT
clone size: -; J gene: TRBJ2-2; D gene: TRBD1; V gene: TRBV11-1; CDR3 protein: CASRQTWDRANTGELFF; CDR3 DNA: TGTGCCAGCAGGCAAACTTGGGACAGGGCGAACACCGGGGAGCTGTTTTTT
clone size: many; J gene: TRBJ1-2; D gene: -; V gene: TRBV12-3/TRBV12-4; CDR3 protein: CASSLLVKPYGYTF; CDR3 DNA: TGTGCCAGCAGTTTACTGGTAAAACCCTATGGCTACACCTTC
clone size: few; J gene: TRBJ2-7; D gene: TRBD1; V gene: TRBV24-1; CDR3 protein: CATSDGVGQGAYEQYF; CDR3 DNA: TGTGCCACCAGTGATGGGGTTGGACAGGGGGCCTACGAGCAGTACTTC
clone size: many; J gene: TRBJ2-2; D gene: -; V gene: TRBV19; CDR3 protein: CASRWSTGELFF; CDR3 DNA: TGTGCCAGTAGATGGAGCACCGGGGAGCTGTTTTTT
clone size: few; J gene: TRBJ2-7; D gene: TRBD2; V gene: TRBV12-3/TRBV12-4; CDR3 protein: CASSFSGRAFDEQYF; CDR3 DNA: TGTGCCAGCAGTTTCAGCGGGAGGGCCTTCGACGAGCAGTACTTC
clone size: few; J gene: TRBJ1-2; D gene: TRBD1; V gene: TRBV10-3; CDR3 protein: CAISDSGGGYTF; CDR3 DNA: TGTGCCATCAGTGATTCAGGGGGCGGCTACACCTTC
clone size: few; J gene: TRBJ2-1; D gene: -; V gene: TRBV6-5; CDR3 protein: CASSYSSRGPYNEQFF; CDR3 DNA: TGTGCCAGCAGTTACTCGAGCAGGGGCCCGTACAATGAGCAGTTCTTC